The clone carrying this T cell receptor (beta chain) occurred many times. TCRdb called the RT-PCR reads again in MiXCR, with one record for every CDR3 protein. The sample shows 10,000 to 13,000 distinct CDR3 sequences, 22% of them seen only once. Trimming removed 4 bases at V and 4 bases at J, with 16 bases between. The CDR3 has 14 amino acids. Germline V gene lookup returns CDR1 SQVTM and CDR2 ANQGSEA. The sample originates from a study of patients and donors after allogeneic stem cell transplantation. The V gene is TRBV29-1, the J gene TRBJ1-1, with D perhaps TRBD1 (5 bases). The TCR comes from a human donor who was either an allogeneic HSCT recipient or a stem cell or donor lymphocyte infusion donor (not recorded which). It is not recorded whose cells these are; they may come from a transplant donor. What was sequenced was blood, either unsorted or a sorted T cell fraction (not recorded which). CDR3 protein: CSVVFSRAATEAFF. The CDR3 bases are TGCAGCGTTGTCTTTTCCAGGGCGGCCACTGAAGCTTTCTTT.